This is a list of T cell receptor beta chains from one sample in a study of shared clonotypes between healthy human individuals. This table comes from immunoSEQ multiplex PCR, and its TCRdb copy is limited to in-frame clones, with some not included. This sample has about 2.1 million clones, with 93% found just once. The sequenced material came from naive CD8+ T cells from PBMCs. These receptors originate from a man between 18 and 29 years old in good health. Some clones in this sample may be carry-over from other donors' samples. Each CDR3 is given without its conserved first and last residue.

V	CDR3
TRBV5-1	ASSLAGIGWGYT
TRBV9	ASSGGSNYEQY
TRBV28	ASSPPLRGNQPQH
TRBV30	AWSSTGGPGWGSEKLF
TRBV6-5	ASSYNPGLRNGYT
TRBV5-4	ASEAWGRGGYT
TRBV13	ASSLGSRVGYT
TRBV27	ASSSLGWTEAF
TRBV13	ASSIGFRGRTEAF
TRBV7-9	ASPSGPLSDSLAETQY
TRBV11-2	ASSLEPFTYEQY
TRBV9	ASSAPGQGFTEAF
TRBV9	ASSVGGHTNTGELF
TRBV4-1	ASSQEGQVGEAF
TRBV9	ASSPGGLSGGAF
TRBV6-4	ASSGGDYNEQF
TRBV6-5	ASSYSPGPGELF
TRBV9	ASSLNTNEQF
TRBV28	ASRATGGDLNGYT
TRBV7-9	ASSLRQIMNTEAF
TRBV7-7	ASSLGTGSQETQY
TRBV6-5	ASSYLPGDRLGEQY
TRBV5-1	ASSFYGTSSYNEQF
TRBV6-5	ASRGLATYEQY
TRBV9	ASSVERLAARTGELF
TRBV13	ASSLSRGQPQH
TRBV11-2	ASSLDLWDSTEAF
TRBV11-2	ASSPLSSGNTIY
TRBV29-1	SVEHTALAGGGTGELF
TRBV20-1	SAPEAGYT
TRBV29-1	SVLQDRGRLGEQY
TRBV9	ASSVGKGYEQY
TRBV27	ASRPSGVIHEQY
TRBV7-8	ASSLSGPGGTETQY
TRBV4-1	ASSQQNKITLEQY
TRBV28	ATSLNTEAF
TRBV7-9	ASSPASSYNEQF
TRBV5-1	ASSPGGTGGSGANVLT
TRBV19	ASGIGGNYNEQF
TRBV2	ASRGGGLVNYEQF
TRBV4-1	ASSQEGYHEQF
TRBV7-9	ASTFGKDRETQY